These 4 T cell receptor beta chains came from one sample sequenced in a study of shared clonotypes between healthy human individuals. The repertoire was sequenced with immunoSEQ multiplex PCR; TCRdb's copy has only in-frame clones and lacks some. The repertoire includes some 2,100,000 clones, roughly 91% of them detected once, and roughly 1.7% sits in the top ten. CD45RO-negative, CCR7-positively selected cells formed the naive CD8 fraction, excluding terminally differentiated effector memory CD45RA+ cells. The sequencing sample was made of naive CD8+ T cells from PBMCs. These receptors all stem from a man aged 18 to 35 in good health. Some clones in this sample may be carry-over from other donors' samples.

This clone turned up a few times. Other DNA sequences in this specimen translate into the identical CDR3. The CDR3: CASSLRQGSNQPQHF. CDR3 bases: TGCGCCAGCAGCCTACGGCAGGGTAGCAATCAGCCCCAGCATTTT. V gene TRBV4-1 combines with J gene TRBJ1-5, with a possible D match to TRBD1 (5 bases). CDR3 size: 15 residues. V lost 4 bases and J lost 0, with 10 bases in between. Per germline, CDR1 MGHRA and CDR2 YSYEKL.

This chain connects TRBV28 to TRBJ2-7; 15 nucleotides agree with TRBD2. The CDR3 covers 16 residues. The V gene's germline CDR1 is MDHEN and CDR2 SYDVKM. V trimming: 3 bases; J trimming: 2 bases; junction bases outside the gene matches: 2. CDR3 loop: CASSLRTSGRAYEQYF. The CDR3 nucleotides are TGTGCCAGCAGTTTGAGGACTAGCGGGAGGGCCTACGAGCAGTACTTC.

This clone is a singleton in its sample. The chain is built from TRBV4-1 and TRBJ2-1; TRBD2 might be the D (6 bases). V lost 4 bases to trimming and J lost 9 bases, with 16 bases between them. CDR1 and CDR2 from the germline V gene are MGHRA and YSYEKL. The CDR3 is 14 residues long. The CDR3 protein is CASSLSPRDGEQFF. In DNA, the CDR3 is TGCGCCAGCAGCCTCTCCCCGCGGGACGGTGAGCAGTTCTTC.

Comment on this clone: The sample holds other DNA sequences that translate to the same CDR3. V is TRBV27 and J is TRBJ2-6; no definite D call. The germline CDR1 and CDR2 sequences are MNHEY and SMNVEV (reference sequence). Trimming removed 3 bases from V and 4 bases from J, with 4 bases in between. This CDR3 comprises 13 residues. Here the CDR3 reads CASSLTGANVLTF. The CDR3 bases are TGTGCCAGCAGTTTGACGGGGGCCAACGTCCTGACTTTC.